This TCR beta chain appears in the sequencing data of a study of identical twins. Unique molecular identifiers were in the cDNA, with template-switch universal primer binding. Each CDR3 protein is one row after TCRdb ran MiXCR on the 5' RACE reads. The profile shows under 250,000 distinct CDR3 sequences, roughly 13% of them singletons. Trimming pared 5 bases from V and 0 bases from J, leaving 7 bases between. This CDR3 is 12 amino acids long. Looked up from germline, CDR1 is GTSNPN and CDR2 is SVGIG (reference sequence). These data were also reused for a study on yellow fever vaccine responses in identical twins. That report notes: Each twin's T cell response to the vaccine was reported to look partly convergent and partly personalized.

The genes are TRBV30 and TRBJ1-1; TRBD1 is a possible D gene (6 bases). The sequence came from a woman aged 18-29 years in good health. The sequencing input was memory (CD45RO+) T cells sorted from blood. The CDR3 spells CAWGTMNTEAFF. In DNA, the CDR3 is TGTGCCTGGGGGACAATGAACACTGAAGCTTTCTTT.